The rows below give T cell receptor beta chains drawn from one sample of a study of T cells in Graves' hyperthyroidism and ophthalmopathy. TCRdb used MiXCR to reprocess the multiplex PCR reads, holding one entry per CDR3 protein. This table has 500,000 to 650,000 distinct CDR3 sequences, over 15% appearing once. The material sequenced was blood. Receptor source: a woman between 18 and 30 years old with Graves' ophthalmopathy. Both conserved end residues are trimmed from each CDR3. Fields, in order: V gene, J gene, CDR3 protein.

TRBV7-2	TRBJ2-1	ASSLVSGDRVYNEQF
TRBV7-9	TRBJ1-2	ASSLADRRNYGYT
TRBV12-3/TRBV12-4	TRBJ2-1	ASSFEGTGNEQF
TRBV5-4	TRBJ2-3	ASSYPGTSGSPGRDTQY
TRBV28	TRBJ2-5	ASSFRSPRETQY
TRBV5-6	TRBJ1-2	ASSLGGTRSYT
TRBV10-3	TRBJ2-5	AISSRGPDETQY
TRBV7-8	TRBJ2-2	ASSLDVGGTGELF
TRBV29-1	TRBJ2-5	SVEYLLGTGFGYDQETQY
TRBV29-1	TRBJ1-2	TPGGWRGYGYT
TRBV6-2/TRBV6-3	TRBJ2-7	ASSYSGTGVDFYEQY
TRBV30	TRBJ2-3	AWKRGLKWGTDTQY
TRBV5-6	TRBJ2-3	ASSFAGTGDTDTQY
TRBV20-1	TRBJ1-1	SARDTGGVTEAF
TRBV5-1	TRBJ2-1	ASSIPSGRDEQF
TRBV3-1	TRBJ1-1	ASSQGGLRTEAF
TRBV6-1	TRBJ2-7	ASSETFYEQY
TRBV13	TRBJ2-2	ASSLKLTGPGELF
TRBV28	TRBJ2-6	ASSLRGAGANVLT
TRBV27	TRBJ1-5	ASQSGIGQPQH
TRBV9	TRBJ1-1	ASSVSGFGTEAF
TRBV4-2	TRBJ1-1	ASSQASFNTEAF
TRBV6-2/TRBV6-3	TRBJ2-3	ASSSGLATDTQY